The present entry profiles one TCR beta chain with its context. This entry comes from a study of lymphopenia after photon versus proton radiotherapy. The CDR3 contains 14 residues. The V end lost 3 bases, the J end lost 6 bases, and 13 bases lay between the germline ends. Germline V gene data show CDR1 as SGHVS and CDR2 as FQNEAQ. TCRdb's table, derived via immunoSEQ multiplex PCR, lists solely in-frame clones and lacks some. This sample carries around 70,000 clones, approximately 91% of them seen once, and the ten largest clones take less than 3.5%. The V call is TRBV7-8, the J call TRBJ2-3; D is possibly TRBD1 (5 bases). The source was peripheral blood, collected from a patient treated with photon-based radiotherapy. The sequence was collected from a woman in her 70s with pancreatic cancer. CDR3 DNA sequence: TGTGCCAGCAGCTTCTCAGGGTCCCGGGATACGCAGTATTTT. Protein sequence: CASSFSGSRDTQYF.